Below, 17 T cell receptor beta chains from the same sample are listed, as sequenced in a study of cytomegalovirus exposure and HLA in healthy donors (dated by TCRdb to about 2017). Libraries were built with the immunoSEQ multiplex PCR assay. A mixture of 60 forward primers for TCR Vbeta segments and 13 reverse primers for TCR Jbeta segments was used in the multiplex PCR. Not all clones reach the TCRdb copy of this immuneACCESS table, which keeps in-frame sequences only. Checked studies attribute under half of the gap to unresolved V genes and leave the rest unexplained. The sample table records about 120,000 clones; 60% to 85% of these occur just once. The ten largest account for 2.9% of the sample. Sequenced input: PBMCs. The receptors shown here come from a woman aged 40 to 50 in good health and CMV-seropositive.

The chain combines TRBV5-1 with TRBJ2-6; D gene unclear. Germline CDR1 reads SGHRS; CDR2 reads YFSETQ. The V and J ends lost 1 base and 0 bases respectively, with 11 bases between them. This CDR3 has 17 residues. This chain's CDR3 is CASSLSGGSSGANVLTF. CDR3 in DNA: TGCGCCAGCAGCTTGTCAGGTGGAAGCTCTGGGGCCAACGTCCTGACTTTC.

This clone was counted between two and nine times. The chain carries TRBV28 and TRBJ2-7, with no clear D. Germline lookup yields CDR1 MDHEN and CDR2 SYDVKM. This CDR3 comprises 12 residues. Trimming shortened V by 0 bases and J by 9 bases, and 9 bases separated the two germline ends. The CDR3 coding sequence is TGTGCCAGCAGTTTATGGTCGGGTTCGCAGTACTTC. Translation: CASSLWSGSQYF.

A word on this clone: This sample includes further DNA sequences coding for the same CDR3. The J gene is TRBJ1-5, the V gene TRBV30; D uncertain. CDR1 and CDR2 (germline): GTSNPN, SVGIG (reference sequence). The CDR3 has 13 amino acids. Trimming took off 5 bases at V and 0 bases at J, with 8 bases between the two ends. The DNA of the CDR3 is TGTGCCTGGTCTGCAGATAGCAATCAGCCCCAGCATTTT. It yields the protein CAWSADSNQPQHF.

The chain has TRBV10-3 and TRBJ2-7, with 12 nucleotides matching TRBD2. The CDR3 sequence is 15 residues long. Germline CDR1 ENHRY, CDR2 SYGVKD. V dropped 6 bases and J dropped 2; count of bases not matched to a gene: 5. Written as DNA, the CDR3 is TGTGCCATCAGGGAGACTAGCGGGAGTCCCTACGAGCAGTACTTC. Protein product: CAIRETSGSPYEQYF.

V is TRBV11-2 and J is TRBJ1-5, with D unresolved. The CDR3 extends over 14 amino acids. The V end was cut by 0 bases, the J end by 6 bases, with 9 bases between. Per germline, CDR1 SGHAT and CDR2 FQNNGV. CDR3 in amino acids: CASSLDRGFQPQHF. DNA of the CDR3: TGTGCCAGCAGCTTAGATCGGGGTTTTCAGCCCCAGCATTTT.

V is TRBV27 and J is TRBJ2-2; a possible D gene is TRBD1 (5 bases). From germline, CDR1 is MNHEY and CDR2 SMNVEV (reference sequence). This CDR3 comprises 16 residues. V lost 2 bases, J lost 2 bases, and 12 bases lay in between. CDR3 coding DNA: TGTGCCAGCAGTTTAGGACACCGCGGTAACACCGGGGAGCTGTTTTTT. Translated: CASSLGHRGNTGELFF.

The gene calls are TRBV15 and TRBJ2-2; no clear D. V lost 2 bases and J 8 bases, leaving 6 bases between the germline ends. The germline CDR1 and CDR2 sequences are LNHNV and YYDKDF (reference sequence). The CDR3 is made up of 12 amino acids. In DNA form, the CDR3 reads TGTGCCACCAGCAGACCCCGTGGGGAGCTGTTTTTT. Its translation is CATSRPRGELFF.

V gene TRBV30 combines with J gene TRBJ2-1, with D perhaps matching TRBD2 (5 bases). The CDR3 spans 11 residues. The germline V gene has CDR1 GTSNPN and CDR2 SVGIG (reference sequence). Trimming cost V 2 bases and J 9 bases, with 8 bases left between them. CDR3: CAWSRGSEQFF. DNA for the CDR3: TGTGCCTGGAGTAGAGGGAGTGAGCAGTTCTTC.

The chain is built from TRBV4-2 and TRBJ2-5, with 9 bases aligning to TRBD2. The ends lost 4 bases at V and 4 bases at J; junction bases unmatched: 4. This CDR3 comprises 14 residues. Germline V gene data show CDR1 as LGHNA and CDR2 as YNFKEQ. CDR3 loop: CASSPVREGETQYF. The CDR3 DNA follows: TGTGCCAGCAGCCCCGTGCGGGAGGGAGAGACCCAGTACTTC.

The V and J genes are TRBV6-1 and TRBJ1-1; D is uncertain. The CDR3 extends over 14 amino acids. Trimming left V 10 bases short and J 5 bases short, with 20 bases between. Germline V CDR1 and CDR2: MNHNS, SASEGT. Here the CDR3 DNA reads TGTGCCACACAACACCACGGGTTAGAGACTGAAGCTTTCTTT. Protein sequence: CATQHHGLETEAFF.

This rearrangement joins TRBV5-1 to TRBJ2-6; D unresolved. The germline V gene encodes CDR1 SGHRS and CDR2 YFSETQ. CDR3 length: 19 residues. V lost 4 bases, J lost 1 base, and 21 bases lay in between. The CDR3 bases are TGCGCCAGCAGCCCAGAGTCGGGTTCGATTTTGTCTGGGGCCAACGTCCTGACTTTC. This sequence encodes CASSPESGSILSGANVLTF.

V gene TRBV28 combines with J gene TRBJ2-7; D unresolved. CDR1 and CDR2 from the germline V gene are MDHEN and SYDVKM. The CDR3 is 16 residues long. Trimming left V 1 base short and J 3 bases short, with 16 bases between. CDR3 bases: TGTGCCAGCAGTTTATCCGCCCGAGGAAAATACTACGAGCAGTACTTC. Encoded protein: CASSLSARGKYYEQYF.

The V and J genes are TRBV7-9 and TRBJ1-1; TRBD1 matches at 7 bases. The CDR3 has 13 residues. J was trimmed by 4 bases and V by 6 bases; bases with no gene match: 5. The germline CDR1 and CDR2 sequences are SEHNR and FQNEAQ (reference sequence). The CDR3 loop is CASSTTGTTEAFF. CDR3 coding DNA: TGTGCCAGCAGTACGACAGGGACCACTGAAGCTTTCTTT.

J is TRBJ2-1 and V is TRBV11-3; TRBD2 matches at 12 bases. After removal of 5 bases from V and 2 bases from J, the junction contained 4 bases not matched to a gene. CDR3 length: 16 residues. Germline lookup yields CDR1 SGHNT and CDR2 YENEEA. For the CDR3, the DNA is TGTGCCAGCAGCATGACTAGCGGGGGACCCTACAATGAGCAGTTCTTC. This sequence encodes CASSMTSGGPYNEQFF.

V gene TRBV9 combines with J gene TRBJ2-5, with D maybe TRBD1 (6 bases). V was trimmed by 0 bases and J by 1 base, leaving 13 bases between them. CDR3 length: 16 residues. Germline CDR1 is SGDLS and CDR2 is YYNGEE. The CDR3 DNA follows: TGTGCCAGCAGCGTAGACCCTCAGGGGCCCCAAGAGACCCAGTACTTC. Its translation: CASSVDPQGPQETQYF. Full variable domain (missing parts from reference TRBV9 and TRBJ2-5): DSGVTQTPKHLITATGQRVTLRCSPRSGDLSVYWYQQSLDQGLQFLIQYYNGEERAKGNILERFSAQQFPDLHSELNLSSLELGDSALYFCASSVDPQGPQETQYFGPGTRLLVL.

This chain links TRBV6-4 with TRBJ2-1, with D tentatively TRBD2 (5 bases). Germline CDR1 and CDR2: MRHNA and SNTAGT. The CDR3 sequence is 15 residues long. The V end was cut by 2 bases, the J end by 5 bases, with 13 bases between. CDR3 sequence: CASSDGMAGDNEQFF. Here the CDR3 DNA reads TGTGCCAGCAGTGACGGGATGGCCGGGGACAATGAGCAGTTCTTC.

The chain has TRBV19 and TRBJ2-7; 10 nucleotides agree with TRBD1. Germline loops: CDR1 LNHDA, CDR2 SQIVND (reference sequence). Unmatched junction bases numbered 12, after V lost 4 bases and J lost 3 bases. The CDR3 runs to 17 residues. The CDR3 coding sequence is TGTGCCAGTAGTACCCTAACTAGGGACAGGGGTATCTACGAGCAGTACTTC. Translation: CASSTLTRDRGIYEQYF.